Below, one TCR beta chain is given with its context. Its matching antigen is unknown. This CDR3 region has 12 residues. Germline-derived CDR1 and CDR2 are LNHDA and SQIVND (reference sequence). The V gene lost 7 bases and the J gene lost 0 bases, with 6 bases spanning the gap. This sample is drawn from a study of T cell responses to AZD1222 COVID-19 vaccine. Study-wide points: Rises in breadth and depth of Spike-specific TCRs came after two AZD1222 doses. Baseline seropositives among AZD1222 recipients totaled only 6 or 7. Targeting of unmutated variant regions was reportedly seen in nearly half of spike-specific TCRs. Regions 160-218 and 743-854 dominated among vaccine-associated CD4 TCRs spanning spike.

Assay used: immunoSEQ multiplex PCR; TCRdb lists only in-frame clones, some missing. Here the sample spans fewer than 150,000 clones, approximately 88% being singletons. Source: peripheral blood, taken 28 days after the second AZD1222 dose. V gene TRBV19 combines with J gene TRBJ1-2; D is uncertain. The source of this sequence is an adult who received the AZD1222 COVID-19 vaccine. The CDR3 nucleotides are TGTGCCAGTATCAGTGCTAACTATGGCTACACCTTC. It codes for CASISANYGYTF.